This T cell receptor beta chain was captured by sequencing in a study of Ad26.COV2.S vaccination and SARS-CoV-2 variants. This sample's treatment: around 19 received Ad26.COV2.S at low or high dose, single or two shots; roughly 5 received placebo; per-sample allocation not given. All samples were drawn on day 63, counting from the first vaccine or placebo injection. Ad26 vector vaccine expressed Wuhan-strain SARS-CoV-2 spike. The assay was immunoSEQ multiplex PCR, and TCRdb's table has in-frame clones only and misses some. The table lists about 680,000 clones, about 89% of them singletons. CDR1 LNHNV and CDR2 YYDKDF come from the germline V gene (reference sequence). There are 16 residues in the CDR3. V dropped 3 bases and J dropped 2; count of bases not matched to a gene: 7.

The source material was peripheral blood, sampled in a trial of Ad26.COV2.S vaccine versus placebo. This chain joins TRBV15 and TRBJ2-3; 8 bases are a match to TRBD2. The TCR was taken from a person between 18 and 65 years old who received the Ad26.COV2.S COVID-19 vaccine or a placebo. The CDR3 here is CATSRRTGGNTDTQYF. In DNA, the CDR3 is TGTGCCACCAGCAGGCGGACGGGAGGGAACACAGATACGCAGTATTTT.